This is a list of T cell receptor beta chains from one sample in a study of T cells after yellow fever vaccination. TCRdb reanalysed the 5' RACE reads using MiXCR and keeps one entry per CDR3 protein. This sample has approximately 120,000 distinct CDR3 sequences, with 6.5% to 8% found just once. This sample comprised CD4+ T cells sorted from PBMCs, obtained approximately 11 days after the first yellow fever vaccination. All receptors derive from a man between 18 and 35 years old who received the YFV17D yellow fever vaccine. Each CDR3 is given without its conserved first and last residue. Each record gives: V gene, J gene, CDR3 protein.

v_call: TRBV10-1
j_call: TRBJ2-3
cdr3_aa: ASRSGSTDTQY

v_call: TRBV25-1
j_call: TRBJ2-5
cdr3_aa: ASSELEASPWGTQY

v_call: TRBV4-3
j_call: TRBJ2-1
cdr3_aa: ASSRRTGIEQF

v_call: TRBV11-2
j_call: TRBJ2-6
cdr3_aa: ASSSPGQSSGANVLT

v_call: TRBV10-3
j_call: TRBJ1-5
cdr3_aa: AIKGQGPYQPQH

v_call: TRBV9
j_call: TRBJ2-3
cdr3_aa: ASSVEWGPHTQY

v_call: TRBV12-5
j_call: TRBJ2-7
cdr3_aa: ASGLVLTRQPYEQY

v_call: TRBV12-3/TRBV12-4
j_call: TRBJ2-5
cdr3_aa: ASRAGPQSETQY

v_call: TRBV7-2
j_call: TRBJ2-7
cdr3_aa: ASSLAGAYEQY

v_call: TRBV12-3/TRBV12-4
j_call: TRBJ1-5
cdr3_aa: ASSLMSNQPQH

v_call: TRBV4-3
j_call: TRBJ1-1
cdr3_aa: ASSQEEGRGTEAF

v_call: TRBV7-9
j_call: TRBJ2-2
cdr3_aa: ASRTFTGDSWRMF

v_call: TRBV20-1
j_call: TRBJ2-1
cdr3_aa: SAPQTSGGFNEQF

v_call: TRBV7-3
j_call: TRBJ2-3
cdr3_aa: ASSSTLADTQY

v_call: TRBV5-5
j_call: TRBJ2-5
cdr3_aa: ASSLQTGQETQY

v_call: TRBV18
j_call: TRBJ2-3
cdr3_aa: ASSRGQGTTDTQY

v_call: TRBV7-2
j_call: TRBJ2-5
cdr3_aa: ASSFAAIYQETQY

v_call: TRBV9
j_call: TRBJ1-2
cdr3_aa: ASSPSYGGDTGYGYT

v_call: TRBV12-5
j_call: TRBJ1-1
cdr3_aa: ASGLVLGQPENTEAF

v_call: TRBV20-1
j_call: TRBJ2-1
cdr3_aa: SAREWRTYNEQF

v_call: TRBV24-1
j_call: TRBJ2-5
cdr3_aa: ATSDGGEETQY

v_call: TRBV28
j_call: TRBJ1-2
cdr3_aa: ASSFNDRIFGYT

v_call: TRBV7-6
j_call: TRBJ2-1
cdr3_aa: ASSLGGLGEQF

v_call: TRBV5-4
j_call: TRBJ2-5
cdr3_aa: ASSLPYEETQY

v_call: TRBV5-1
j_call: TRBJ2-6
cdr3_aa: ASSGSTGSGANVLT

v_call: TRBV20-1
j_call: TRBJ2-3
cdr3_aa: SARDLKGTDTQY

v_call: TRBV7-2
j_call: TRBJ1-1
cdr3_aa: ASSTGWGRNTEAF

v_call: TRBV11-2
j_call: TRBJ2-1
cdr3_aa: ASSLDPLSGREF

v_call: TRBV5-1
j_call: TRBJ2-1
cdr3_aa: ASSQEGQRGTEQF